This passage covers 10 T cell receptor beta chains from one sample sequenced in a study of T-cell reconstitution after alpha-beta-depleted transplantation in children. Unique molecular identifiers were incorporated during preparation of the TCRbeta library. TCRdb re-analysed the PCR reads in MiXCR, keeping a single row per CDR3 protein. The repertoire holds more than 90,000 distinct CDR3 sequences, with 10% as singletons. Specimen: PBMCs, collected before TCRalphabeta/CD19-depleted stem cell transplant. The receptors derive from a boy aged 2-9 years with acute lymphoblastic leukemia, due to receive a stem cell transplant.

This clonotype was observed a few times. The CDR3 DNA sequence: TGTGCCAGCAGTTGGGCCTCCTCTGGGGCCAACGTCCTGACTTTC. It specifies CASSWASSGANVLTF. V and J are TRBV6-5 and TRBJ2-6; D unresolved. Looked up from germline, CDR1 is MNHEY and CDR2 is SVGAGI. V was trimmed by 4 bases and J by 0 bases, leaving 7 bases between them. The CDR3 length is 15 residues.

This clonotype was observed many times. This chain links TRBV20-1 with TRBJ2-5; tentative D call: TRBD2 (5 bases). The CDR3 sequence is 14 residues long. The germline V gene encodes CDR1 DFQATT and CDR2 SNEGSKA (reference sequence). Between the trimmed V and J ends, which lost 3 bases and 0 bases, there was a span of 11 bases. The CDR3 DNA reads as TGCAGTGCTAGGTCGCTAGCCCACCAAGAGACCCAGTACTTC. This sequence encodes CSARSLAHQETQYF.

This clonotype has ten or more counts. V usage is TRBV19 and J usage is TRBJ2-1, with 9 nucleotides matching TRBD2. CDR1 is LNHDA, CDR2 SQIVND, per germline (reference sequence). There are 16 residues in the CDR3. Trimming at V came to 2 bases and at J to 4 bases, leaving 6 bases not matched to a gene. The CDR3 coding sequence is TGTGCCAGTAGTATAACCGGACTAGCGTATTACAATGAGCAGTTCTTC. Translation: CASSITGLAYYNEQFF.

This clonotype was detected a few times. This chain links TRBV6-5 with TRBJ2-1, with TRBD2 matching over 14 bases. The J segment lost 10 bases and the V segment lost 0 bases, leaving 5 bases of the junction unmatched. Germline V gene data show CDR1 as MNHEY and CDR2 as SVGAGI. CDR3 length: 16 residues. The CDR3 here is CASSYSGTSGRFEQFF. The DNA of the CDR3 is TGTGCCAGCAGTTACTCGGGGACTAGCGGGAGATTCGAGCAGTTCTTC.

This clonotype was seen ten or more times. The rearrangement joins TRBV7-9 to TRBJ1-2, with D possibly being TRBD1 (5 bases). Germline V gene sequence: CDR1 SEHNR, CDR2 FQNEAQ (reference sequence). CDR3 length: 13 amino acids. V lost 5 bases and J 7 bases, leaving 14 bases between the germline ends. CDR3 DNA sequence: TGTGCCAGCAGCCCCGGGACTGCTAGTGGCTACACCTTC. As protein: CASSPGTASGYTF.

This clonotype was observed a few times. V and J are TRBV3-1 and TRBJ2-3, with 15 bases matching TRBD2. The CDR3 extends over 18 amino acids. The V segment lost 4 bases and the J segment 3 bases; nucleotides outside the gene matches: 8. Per germline, CDR1 LGHDT and CDR2 YNNKEL (reference sequence). CDR3 nucleotide sequence: TGTGCCAGCAGCCCTTGGACTAGCGGGAGGGCCGGAACAGATACGCAGTATTTT. As protein: CASSPWTSGRAGTDTQYF.

This clonotype was seen more than once but under ten times. The chain has TRBV7-9 and TRBJ1-2; 8 nucleotides agree with TRBD1. This CDR3 comprises 15 residues. CDR1 and CDR2 from the germline V gene are SEHNR and FQNEAQ (reference sequence). Trimming at V came to 5 bases and at J to 3 bases, leaving 8 bases not matched to a gene. The CDR3 spells CASSPGQGSYYGYTF. The CDR3 bases are TGTGCCAGCAGCCCAGGACAGGGTAGTTACTATGGCTACACCTTC.

The chain combines TRBV24-1 with TRBJ1-5; possibly TRBD1 for D (6 bases). Germline V gives CDR1 KGHDR, CDR2 SFDVKD. The length of the CDR3 is 15 residues. Trimming removed 4 bases from V and 3 bases from J, with 12 bases in between. The CDR3 bases are TGTGCCACCAGTGAGACGACAGGCCCCAATCAGCCCCAGCATTTT. Protein: CATSETTGPNQPQHF.

With regard to this clonotype: It may be a read error: a sequence one base away is much more abundant. The V gene is TRBV20-1, the J gene TRBJ2-5, with D perhaps being TRBD1 or TRBD2 (5 bases each). The CDR3 spans 16 residues. CDR1 is DFQATT, CDR2 SNEGSKA, per germline (reference sequence). The CDR3 is CSASPQARGPQVTQYF. The CDR3 region has the DNA TGCAGTGCTAGCCCCCAAGCGAGGGGCCCCCAAGTGACCCAGTACTTC.

In its sample, this clonotype was seen many times. The chain recombines TRBV12-3 or TRBV12-4 with TRBJ2-1; 10 bases match TRBD2. With V trimmed by 3 bases and J by 3 bases, 2 bases remained unmatched. This CDR3 comprises 15 residues. The CDR3 here is CASSFSGRDYNEQFF. As DNA, the CDR3 is TGTGCCAGCAGTTTCAGCGGGAGGGACTACAATGAGCAGTTCTTC.